The 27 T cell receptor beta chains given below trace back to one sample, sequenced in a study of blood T cell repertoires in COVID-19. Data came from immunoSEQ multiplex PCR; TCRdb stores just in-frame clones and leaves some out. The sample consists of over 200,000 clones, about four fifths of them appearing once. The specimen sequenced was peripheral blood. Receptors originate from a man aged 80 or over with acute or convalescent COVID-19.

In its sample, this clone was seen a few times. J is TRBJ2-2 and V is TRBV2, with TRBD1 as a possible D gene (6 bases). From germline, CDR1 is SNHLY and CDR2 FYNNEI. Trimming stripped 6 bases from V and 1 base from J, with 12 bases between. This CDR3 spans 15 amino acids. This CDR3 reads CASRGQTVNTGELFF. The CDR3 DNA follows: TGTGCCAGCAGAGGACAGACTGTGAACACCGGGGAGCTGTTTTTT.

The rearrangement joins TRBV2 to TRBJ2-2, with a weak D call TRBD2 (5 bases). The CDR3 runs 15 residues. From germline, CDR1 is SNHLY and CDR2 FYNNEI. Trimming shortened V by 4 bases and J by 7 bases, and 16 bases separated the two germline ends. In DNA, the CDR3 is TGTGCCAGCAGTGTTGAGCCGGGGAGTGGCGGGGAGCTGTTTTTT. This gives the protein CASSVEPGSGGELFF.

This chain joins TRBV28 and TRBJ2-1; 9 bases fit TRBD2. The germline CDR1 and CDR2 sequences are MDHEN and SYDVKM. The CDR3 consists of 15 residues. V lost 6 bases and J lost 1; bases outside the gene matches: 4. DNA of the CDR3: TGTGCCAGCAGCCCGAGCGGGGGGTCCTACAATGAGCAGTTCTTC. This sequence encodes CASSPSGGSYNEQFF. Drawing the rest from reference TRBV28 and TRBJ2-1, the complete variable domain is DVKVTQSSRYLVKRTGEKVFLECVQDMDHENMFWYRQDPGLGLRLIYFSYDVKMKEKGDIPEGYSVSREKKERFSLILESASTNQTSMYLCASSPSGGSYNEQFFGPGTRLTVL.

This clone has just one count. CDR3 nucleotides: TGCAGTGCTAGAGTCTCCTCTGAGCAGTTCTTC. It codes for CSARVSSEQFF. The rearrangement uses TRBV20-1 and TRBJ2-1; D not resolved. Between the trimmed V and J ends, which lost 1 base and 9 bases, there was a span of 7 bases. There are 11 residues in the CDR3. Per the germline V gene, CDR1 is DFQATT and CDR2 is SNEGSKA (reference sequence).

V gene TRBV5-1 combines with J gene TRBJ2-5, with 9 positions matching TRBD2. The CDR3 runs 17 residues. Germline V gene data show CDR1 as SGHRS and CDR2 as YFSETQ. J was trimmed by 1 base and V by 0 bases; bases with no gene match: 7. In nucleotides, the CDR3 is TGCGCCAGCAGCTTGGGGCTAGCGGGGAACAGCCAAGAGACCCAGTACTTC. Its protein is CASSLGLAGNSQETQYF.

At least ten counts were recorded for this clone. This sequence joins TRBV7-6 and TRBJ2-2; 11 bases map to TRBD2. J lost 3 bases, V lost 3 bases, and 3 bases had no gene match. Germline V lookup: CDR1 SGHVS, CDR2 FNYEAQ. The CDR3 loop spans 16 amino acids. The DNA for the CDR3 is TGTGCCAGCAGCTTGGGACTAGCGGCCGACACCGGGGAGCTGTTTTTT. It is translated as CASSLGLAADTGELFF.

CDR3: CASVGRGQGDTEAFF. In DNA form, the CDR3 reads TGTGCTAGTGTCGGTAGGGGACAGGGGGACACTGAAGCTTTCTTT. The gene calls are TRBV12-5 and TRBJ1-1; TRBD1 matches at 11 bases. CDR1 is LGHNT and CDR2 is FRNRAP in the germline V gene. This CDR3 is 15 amino acids long. V dropped 7 bases and J dropped 3; count of bases not matched to a gene: 7.

This clone was counted between two and nine times. The chain links TRBV28 to TRBJ1-6; 7 positions agree with TRBD1. The trim removed 2 bases at V and 5 bases at J, leaving 6 bases unmatched. CDR1 and CDR2 from the germline V gene are MDHEN and SYDVKM. The CDR3 totals 16 residues. CDR3 DNA sequence: TGTGCCAGCAGTTTACCCGGGACAGCGGATAATTCACCCCTCCACTTT. Translated: CASSLPGTADNSPLHF.

The chain joins TRBV5-1 to TRBJ2-7; TRBD2 is a possible D gene (5 bases). With 3 bases removed from V and 7 bases from J, the gap between germline ends came to 20 bases. Germline V lookup: CDR1 SGHRS, CDR2 YFSETQ. The CDR3 has 15 residues. CDR3 coding DNA: TGCGCCAGCAGCTCCGGGCTAGGGTCCGGGAAAGAGCAGTACTTC. This encodes CASSSGLGSGKEQYF.

V and J are TRBV25-1 and TRBJ1-1, with no clear D. Between the trimmed V and J ends, which lost 4 bases and 1 base, there was a span of 7 bases. Germline V CDR1 and CDR2: MGHDK, SYGVNS. The CDR3 extends over 13 amino acids. The CDR3 spells CASSALSNTEAFF. CDR3 in DNA: TGTGCCAGCAGTGCCCTTTCGAACACTGAAGCTTTCTTT.

The chain couples TRBV7-9 to TRBJ2-7; D is ambiguous. Trimming pared 5 bases from V and 2 bases from J, leaving 13 bases between. The CDR3 is 14 residues long. From germline, CDR1 is SEHNR and CDR2 FQNEAQ (reference sequence). CDR3 protein: CASSLGPAPYEQYF. The CDR3 coding sequence is TGTGCCAGCAGCCTTGGGCCGGCCCCCTACGAGCAGTACTTC.

This clone appeared once. The V and J genes are TRBV5-8 and TRBJ1-1, with D uncertain. CDR1 and CDR2 from the germline V gene are SGHTS and YDEGEE. The length of the CDR3 is 16 residues. Between the trimmed V and J ends, which lost 0 bases and 1 base, there was a span of 13 bases. Written as DNA, the CDR3 is TGTGCCAGCAGCTTGGGCCTCTTACATCAGAACACTGAAGCTTTCTTT. Translation: CASSLGLLHQNTEAFF. Together with reference TRBV5-8 and TRBJ1-1, the CDR3 gives the full variable domain: EAGVTQSPTHLIKTRGQQATLRCSPISGHTSVYWYQQALGLGLQFLLWYDEGEERNRGNFPPRFSGRQFPNYSSELNVNALELEDSALYLCASSLGLLHQNTEAFFGQGTRLTVV.

V is TRBV19 and J is TRBJ1-2; 9 bases agree with TRBD1. From germline, CDR1 is LNHDA and CDR2 SQIVND (reference sequence). The CDR3 has 14 residues. V dropped 7 bases and J dropped 4; count of bases not matched to a gene: 7. The CDR3, as DNA: TGTGCCAGTACGGACAGGGGCAGTATCTATGGCTACACCTTC. Residues: CASTDRGSIYGYTF.

The gene calls are TRBV27 and TRBJ1-1; D gene uncertain. V lost 6 bases, J lost 1 base, and 12 bases lay in between. Germline V gene lookup returns CDR1 MNHEY and CDR2 SMNVEV (reference sequence). The CDR3 runs to 14 residues. CDR3 sequence reads: CASSQRAENTEAFF. In DNA form, the CDR3 reads TGTGCCAGCAGCCAACGAGCGGAGAACACTGAAGCTTTCTTT.

A single count supports this clone. V gene TRBV5-1 combines with J gene TRBJ2-7; 16 bases are a match to TRBD2. CDR1 is SGHRS, CDR2 YFSETQ, per germline. This CDR3 has 18 residues. With V trimmed by 3 bases and J by 5 bases, 11 bases remained unmatched. In DNA form, the CDR3 reads TGCGCCAGCAGCTCTGGGACTAGCGGGAGGGCGTCTAAGAACGAGCAGTACTTC. It specifies CASSSGTSGRASKNEQYF.

The J gene is TRBJ2-3, the V gene TRBV27; 14 positions match TRBD2. The CDR3 sequence is 18 residues long. CDR1 MNHEY and CDR2 SMNVEV come from the germline V gene (reference sequence). The trim removed 5 bases at V and 3 bases at J, leaving 10 bases unmatched. CDR3 coding DNA: TGTGCCAGCAGTCCCCTGACTAGCGGGAGGGGAAAAACAGATACGCAGTATTTT. It yields the protein CASSPLTSGRGKTDTQYF.

This clone has just a few counts. This chain joins TRBV28 and TRBJ1-5, with TRBD1 as a possible D gene (6 bases). Germline CDR1 is MDHEN and CDR2 is SYDVKM. The CDR3 sequence is 18 residues long. V gave up 5 bases and J gave up 7 bases, with 27 bases separating them. CDR3 bases: TGTGCCAGCAGTCCCCGGGGGGCCGTCATTGCCCCAAGGCAGCCCCAGCATTTT. Residues: CASSPRGAVIAPRQPQHF.

The rearrangement joins TRBV28 to TRBJ2-7, with TRBD1 identical over 7 bases. Germline CDR1 reads MDHEN; CDR2 reads SYDVKM. With V trimmed by 4 bases and J by 2 bases, 5 bases remained unmatched. The CDR3 loop spans 14 amino acids. DNA of the CDR3: TGTGCCAGCAGTTCGGGACAGCTAACCTACGAGCAGTACTTC. This translates into CASSSGQLTYEQYF. Full variable domain (rest looked up from reference TRBV28 and TRBJ2-7): DVKVTQSSRYLVKRTGEKVFLECVQDMDHENMFWYRQDPGLGLRLIYFSYDVKMKEKGDIPEGYSVSREKKERFSLILESASTNQTSMYLCASSSGQLTYEQYFGPGTRLTVT.

V and J are TRBV28 and TRBJ1-2; 7 bases are a match to TRBD1. Germline assignment: CDR1 MDHEN and CDR2 SYDVKM. CDR3 size: 14 residues. V shed 5 bases and J 3 bases; nucleotides not matched to a gene: 6. The CDR3 here is CASSRVRGDYGYTF. CDR3 DNA: TGTGCCAGCAGTCGCGTCAGGGGGGACTATGGCTACACCTTC.

This chain joins TRBV4-1 and TRBJ1-4; D remains unclear. The V gene lost 0 bases and the J gene lost 0 bases, with 5 bases spanning the gap. Per germline, CDR1 MGHRA and CDR2 YSYEKL. The CDR3 has 15 amino acids. CDR3 residues: CASSQDSATNEKLFF. The DNA of the CDR3 is TGCGCCAGCAGCCAAGACAGTGCAACTAATGAAAAACTGTTTTTT.

V usage is TRBV2 and J usage is TRBJ2-7; D gene uncertain. The germline V gene encodes CDR1 SNHLY and CDR2 FYNNEI. CDR3 length: 12 amino acids. The V gene lost 6 bases and the J gene lost 7 bases, with 13 bases spanning the gap. The CDR3 nucleotides read TGTGCCAGCAGGCCTCCCTACAGTGAGCAGTACTTC. This codes for CASRPPYSEQYF.

The rearrangement joins TRBV3-1 (or the pseudogene TRBV3-2) to TRBJ2-6; 7 nucleotides agree with TRBD2. The CDR3 has 17 residues. Germline CDR1 reads LGHDT; CDR2 reads YNNKEL (reference sequence). Germline trimming cut 1 base from V and 3 bases from J; bases unmatched to any gene: 6. The CDR3 DNA is TGTGCCAGCAGCCAAGGCCAGGGACTACGTGGGGCCAACGTCCTGACTTTC. This codes for CASSQGQGLRGANVLTF.

The V call is TRBV4-1, the J call TRBJ1-5; D call uncertain. The CDR3 totals 15 residues. Trimming removed 0 bases at V and 4 bases at J, with 10 bases between. Germline CDR1 reads MGHRA; CDR2 reads YSYEKL. The CDR3 sequence: CASSQDLRGNQPQHF. Written as DNA, the CDR3 is TGCGCCAGCAGCCAAGATCTACGGGGAAATCAGCCCCAGCATTTT.

J is TRBJ1-2 and V is TRBV30; no definite D call. The CDR3 extends over 12 amino acids. The germline V gene has CDR1 GTSNPN and CDR2 SVGIG (reference sequence). Trimming cost V 5 bases and J 0 bases, with 7 bases left between them. The CDR3 sequence is CAWGGTNYGYTF. The CDR3, as DNA: TGTGCCTGGGGCGGGACTAACTATGGCTACACCTTC.

This clone was counted between two and nine times. This chain connects TRBV14 to TRBJ2-3; weak D call: TRBD1 (6 bases). V dropped 4 bases and J dropped 2 bases, with 16 bases sitting between them. From germline, CDR1 is SGHDN and CDR2 FVKESK. This CDR3 has 16 amino acids. The CDR3 nucleotides are TGTGCCAGCAGCCCGAGAGACAGGCCAACCACAGATACGCAGTATTTT. This gives the protein CASSPRDRPTTDTQYF.

This chain uses TRBV7-9 with TRBJ2-2; the match to TRBD1 covers 8 bases. The CDR3 loop spans 15 amino acids. Trimming at V came to 4 bases and at J to 2 bases, leaving 3 bases not matched to a gene. Per the germline V gene, CDR1 is SEHNR and CDR2 is FQNEAQ (reference sequence). The CDR3: CASSSGTGNTGELFF. In nucleotides, the CDR3 is TGTGCCAGCAGCTCCGGGACAGGCAACACCGGGGAGCTGTTTTTT. The variable domain in full, completed from reference TRBV7-9 and TRBJ2-2, reads DTGVSQNPRHKITKRGQNVTFRCDPISEHNRLYWYRQTLGQGPEFLTYFQNEAQLEKSRLLSDRFSAERPKGSFSTLEIQRTEQGDSAMYLCASSSGTGNTGELFFGEGSRLTVL.

CDR3 in DNA: TGTGCCAGCAGCGTAGGCGGGGGGGCCAGCGGAGAGACCCAGTACTTC. It is translated as CASSVGGGASGETQYF. The V gene is TRBV9, the J gene TRBJ2-5; 9 bases match TRBD2. The CDR3 covers 16 residues. The germline V gene encodes CDR1 SGDLS and CDR2 YYNGEE. J gave up 4 bases and V 0 bases, and 7 bases lay outside the gene matches.